These T cell receptor beta chains were read from a single sample in a study of graft-versus-host responses after intestinal transplantation. The method was immunoSEQ multiplex PCR; TCRdb's version includes in-frame clones alone and lacks a portion of them. The sample yields about 120,000 clones, roughly nine tenths seen once. These receptors' targets are unknown. This material consisted of unstimulated CD4+ T cells sorted from spleen or lymph node cells, taken before transplant. Source of these receptors: a human donor who was the organ donor for an intestinal transplant. Each CDR3 is given with its conserved first and last residue. D genes are given only for firm matches. Clone size is shown for a subset of rows, as once, few, many or a class of expanded clone.

d_call: .; j_call: TRBJ1-4; v_call: TRBV6-5; clone_size: .; cdr3_aa: CASSPFREKLFF; cdr3_nt: TGTGCCAGCAGTCCCTTCCGGGAAAAACTGTTTTTT
d_call: .; j_call: TRBJ2-7; v_call: TRBV7-2; clone_size: .; cdr3_aa: CASSLRSRGTGTHYEQYF; cdr3_nt: TGTGCCAGCAGCTTAAGGTCGCGGGGAACAGGCACCCACTACGAGCAGTACTTC
d_call: .; j_call: TRBJ1-1; v_call: TRBV6-5; clone_size: .; cdr3_aa: CASSFQGFKAFF; cdr3_nt: TGTGCCAGCAGTTTCCAGGGTTTTAAAGCTTTCTTT
d_call: .; j_call: TRBJ2-5; v_call: TRBV5-4; clone_size: .; cdr3_aa: CASSSTSTGGETQYF; cdr3_nt: TGTGCCAGCAGCTCCACATCGACAGGCGGAGAGACCCAGTACTTC
d_call: TRBD2; j_call: TRBJ2-3; v_call: TRBV2; clone_size: .; cdr3_aa: CASERESTDTQYF; cdr3_nt: TGTGCCAGCGAGCGGGAGAGCACAGATACGCAGTATTTT
d_call: TRBD2; j_call: TRBJ2-7; v_call: TRBV9; clone_size: .; cdr3_aa: CASSVGLAGSYEQYF; cdr3_nt: TGTGCCAGCAGCGTAGGACTAGCGGGGTCTTACGAGCAGTACTTC
d_call: .; j_call: TRBJ1-3; v_call: TRBV4-3; clone_size: .; cdr3_aa: CASSQGPDSGGNTIYF; cdr3_nt: TGCGCCAGCAGCCAAGGACCCGACAGTGGAGGAAACACCATATATTTT
d_call: TRBD2; j_call: TRBJ2-1; v_call: TRBV2; clone_size: .; cdr3_aa: CASSETPRLAESRIPKNYNEQFF; cdr3_nt: TGTGCCAGCAGTGAAACCCCCCGACTAGCGGAGTCCCGTATTCCAAAAAACTACAATGAGCAGTTCTTC
d_call: .; j_call: TRBJ1-5; v_call: TRBV5-1; clone_size: .; cdr3_aa: CASSFSGSNQPQHF; cdr3_nt: TGCGCCAGCAGCTTCTCCGGGAGCAATCAGCCCCAGCATTTT
d_call: TRBD2; j_call: TRBJ2-3; v_call: TRBV4-2; clone_size: .; cdr3_aa: CASSQDGLAEILADTDTQYF; cdr3_nt: TGTGCCAGCAGCCAAGATGGACTAGCGGAGATCCTAGCGGACACAGATACGCAGTATTTT
d_call: TRBD1; j_call: TRBJ1-3; v_call: TRBV5-4; clone_size: few; cdr3_aa: CASSLGQGNGNTIYF; cdr3_nt: TGTGCCAGCAGCTTGGGACAGGGGAACGGAAACACCATATATTTT
d_call: TRBD1; j_call: TRBJ2-7; v_call: TRBV30; clone_size: .; cdr3_aa: CAWSAGGEQYF; cdr3_nt: TGTGCCTGGAGTGCAGGGGGAGAGCAGTACTTC
d_call: TRBD1; j_call: TRBJ1-2; v_call: TRBV27; clone_size: .; cdr3_aa: CASRTTGQGYGYTF; cdr3_nt: TGTGCCAGCAGGACAACGGGACAGGGCTATGGCTACACCTTC
d_call: TRBD2; j_call: TRBJ2-2; v_call: TRBV4-1; clone_size: .; cdr3_aa: CASRKGTAGDRNTGELFF; cdr3_nt: TGCGCCAGCAGAAAGGGCACCGCGGGAGACCGGAACACCGGGGAGCTGTTTTTT
d_call: .; j_call: TRBJ2-7; v_call: TRBV5-1; clone_size: once; cdr3_aa: CASSKIQGGPYEQYF; cdr3_nt: TGCGCCAGCAGCAAGATTCAGGGGGGCCCCTACGAGCAGTACTTC
d_call: .; j_call: TRBJ2-1; v_call: TRBV19; clone_size: .; cdr3_aa: CASSSGFSYNEQFF; cdr3_nt: TGTGCCAGTAGTAGCGGGTTCTCCTACAATGAGCAGTTCTTC
d_call: .; j_call: TRBJ1-3; v_call: TRBV28; clone_size: .; cdr3_aa: CASTASGVPRGNTIYF; cdr3_nt: TGTGCCAGCACCGCCTCGGGAGTTCCTAGAGGAAACACCATATATTTT
d_call: .; j_call: TRBJ1-5; v_call: TRBV9; clone_size: .; cdr3_aa: CASSDGGGSNQPQHF; cdr3_nt: TGTGCCAGCAGCGACGGAGGGGGGAGCAATCAGCCCCAGCATTTT
d_call: .; j_call: TRBJ1-2; v_call: TRBV5-1; clone_size: .; cdr3_aa: CASSWAGTSNYGYTF; cdr3_nt: TGCGCCAGCAGCTGGGCAGGGACCTCAAACTATGGCTACACCTTC
d_call: .; j_call: TRBJ2-5; v_call: TRBV2; clone_size: .; cdr3_aa: CASTYQETQYF; cdr3_nt: TGTGCCAGCACGTACCAAGAGACCCAGTACTTC
d_call: .; j_call: TRBJ2-6; v_call: TRBV7-2; clone_size: .; cdr3_aa: CASSLAPGAPGANVLTF; cdr3_nt: TGTGCCAGCAGCTTAGCGCCGGGGGCCCCTGGGGCCAACGTCCTGACTTTC
d_call: .; j_call: TRBJ2-7; v_call: TRBV6-1; clone_size: .; cdr3_aa: CASSFAGTTYEQYF; cdr3_nt: TGTGCCAGCAGTTTTGCCGGGACGACCTACGAGCAGTACTTC
d_call: .; j_call: TRBJ2-3; v_call: TRBV19; clone_size: once; cdr3_aa: CATLGSERAGDTQYF; cdr3_nt: TGTGCCACCTTAGGGAGCGAGAGGGCCGGGGATACGCAGTATTTT
d_call: TRBD2; j_call: TRBJ2-1; v_call: TRBV7-2; clone_size: .; cdr3_aa: CASSLRGSYNEQFF; cdr3_nt: TGTGCCAGCAGCTTACGCGGGAGTTACAATGAGCAGTTCTTC
d_call: .; j_call: TRBJ2-2; v_call: TRBV9; clone_size: .; cdr3_aa: CASSLLTTGELFF; cdr3_nt: TGTGCCAGCAGCTTACTCACGACCGGGGAGCTGTTTTTT
d_call: .; j_call: TRBJ2-2; v_call: TRBV10-3; clone_size: .; cdr3_aa: CAISRDGPNTGELFF; cdr3_nt: TGTGCCATCAGTCGGGACGGTCCGAACACCGGGGAGCTGTTTTTT